Listed here are 23 T cell receptor beta chains from one sample, sequenced in a study of identical twins. MiXCR, run by TCRdb on the 5' RACE reads, gives a single entry per CDR3 protein. Altogether about 720,000 distinct CDR3 sequences are present, 18% being singletons, with the ten largest covering about an eighth. These data were also reused for a study on T cells expressing NK-cell markers.

The source material was PBMCs. Receptor source: a woman between 18 and 29 years old in good health.

The rearrangement joins TRBV9 to TRBJ2-1; 8 bases match TRBD2. This CDR3 has 19 residues. Looked up from germline, CDR1 is SGDLS and CDR2 is YYNGEE. Germline trimming cut 0 bases from V and 2 bases from J; bases unmatched to any gene: 13. CDR3 residues: CASSVGPLGSGSTYNEQFF. CDR3 in DNA: TGTGCCAGCAGCGTAGGACCCCTAGGGAGCGGGAGTACCTACAATGAGCAGTTCTTC.

The chain joins TRBV6-1 to TRBJ1-1, with D perhaps TRBD1 (6 bases). The CDR3 contains 12 residues. V was clipped by 9 bases and J by 7 bases, with 15 bases between them. Looked up from germline, CDR1 is MNHNS and CDR2 is SASEGT. CDR3 in DNA: TGTGCCAGTACGGGGGCCGCCCGTGAAGCTTTCTTT. It translates to CASTGAAREAFF.

This clonotype has only a few counts. The rearrangement joins TRBV20-1 to TRBJ1-2; D ambiguous. The CDR3 runs 11 residues. V lost 0 bases and J 6 bases, leaving 5 bases between the germline ends. Germline V gives CDR1 DFQATT, CDR2 SNEGSKA (reference sequence). The CDR3 nucleotides read TGCAGTGCTAGAGACCCGGATGGCTACACCTTC. This translates into CSARDPDGYTF.

This clonotype was observed a single time. This chain uses TRBV24-1 with TRBJ2-5; 7 bases match TRBD1. Trimming took 4 bases from V and 7 from J; bases not matched to a gene: 11. Germline loops: CDR1 KGHDR, CDR2 SFDVKD. The CDR3 length is 15 residues. The DNA for the CDR3 is TGTGCCACCAGTGACCCCGGTGAGGGGGCTGGGACCCAGTACTTC. This gives the protein CATSDPGEGAGTQYF.

This clonotype was detected a few times. The chain uses TRBV7-3 and TRBJ1-1; D is undetermined. The CDR3 has 15 residues. Between the trimmed V and J ends, which lost 1 base and 2 bases, there was a span of 11 bases. Germline lookup yields CDR1 SGHTA and CDR2 FQGTGA. The CDR3 spells CASSLNTRTNTEAFF. The DNA of the CDR3 is TGTGCCAGCAGCTTAAATACAAGGACCAACACTGAAGCTTTCTTT.

The chain joins TRBV12-3 or TRBV12-4 to TRBJ2-1; no clear D. The CDR3 is made up of 15 amino acids. V lost 3 bases to trimming and J lost 3 bases, with 12 bases between them. The CDR3 here is CASSFGGNDYNEQFF. The CDR3 DNA follows: TGTGCCAGCAGTTTCGGTGGGAACGACTACAATGAGCAGTTCTTC.

This clonotype was recorded a few times. The genes are TRBV20-1 and TRBJ1-2, with D maybe TRBD1 (5 bases). The CDR3 spans 12 residues. Germline V gene data show CDR1 as DFQATT and CDR2 as SNEGSKA (reference sequence). V dropped 0 bases and J dropped 8 bases, with 10 bases sitting between them. The CDR3 bases are TGCAGTGCTAGAGACAGGGAATGGGGCTACACCTTC. This sequence encodes CSARDREWGYTF.

This clonotype was recorded a few times. The J gene is TRBJ2-7, the V gene TRBV20-1; D ambiguous. CDR1 DFQATT and CDR2 SNEGSKA come from the germline V gene (reference sequence). V was trimmed by 0 bases and J by 3 bases, leaving 15 bases between them. The CDR3 consists of 15 residues. The chain's CDR3 is CSARDFNPPLYEQYF. CDR3 nucleotide sequence: TGCAGTGCTAGAGATTTTAACCCACCGCTCTACGAGCAGTACTTC.

This rearrangement joins TRBV6-5 to TRBJ2-1; tentatively, D is TRBD1 (6 bases). Trimming removed 6 bases at V and 10 bases at J, with 13 bases between. CDR3 length: 12 residues. CDR1 is MNHEY and CDR2 is SVGAGI in the germline V gene. As DNA, the CDR3 is TGTGCCAGCAGCGAGGGGGTAGAGGAGCAGTTCTTC. Translated, it gives CASSEGVEEQFF.

V is TRBV18 and J is TRBJ2-6, with 8 bases that match TRBD1. The CDR3 sequence is 18 residues long. Looked up from germline, CDR1 is KGHSH and CDR2 is LQKENI. The V and J ends lost 5 bases and 4 bases, in that order; junction bases with no gene match: 13. The CDR3 DNA sequence: TGTGCCAGCTCAACCCGGGACAGGATCTATCTGGGGGCCAACGTCCTGACTTTC. The encoded protein is CASSTRDRIYLGANVLTF.

The chain recombines TRBV20-1 with TRBJ1-2; no clear D. CDR3 length: 11 amino acids. V lost 3 bases to trimming and J lost 4 bases, with 6 bases between them. Germline CDR1 reads DFQATT; CDR2 reads SNEGSKA (reference sequence). CDR3 in amino acids: CSARGIYGYTF. For the CDR3, the DNA is TGCAGTGCTAGGGGGATCTATGGCTACACCTTC.

The V call is TRBV7-2, the J call TRBJ2-3, with TRBD2 identical over 7 bases. This CDR3 has 16 amino acids. CDR1 and CDR2 from the germline V gene are SGHTA and FQGNSA. V gave up 4 bases and J gave up 7 bases; unmatched junction bases: 14. The CDR3 loop reads CASSSTIGGGDNTQYF. The CDR3 coding sequence is TGTGCCAGCAGCTCTACCATTGGCGGGGGAGATAATACGCAGTATTTT. Full variable domain (rest looked up from reference TRBV7-2 and TRBJ2-3): GAGVSQSPSNKVTEKGKDVELRCDPISGHTALYWYRQSLGQGLEFLIYFQGNSAPDKSGLPSDRFSAERTGGSVSTLTIQRTQQEDSAVYLCASSSTIGGGDNTQYFGPGTRLTVL.

J is TRBJ2-3 and V is TRBV5-1; 13 positions match TRBD2. Germline CDR1 SGHRS, CDR2 YFSETQ. This CDR3 contains 16 residues. The V segment lost 2 bases and the J segment 5 bases; nucleotides outside the gene matches: 5. CDR3 nucleotide sequence: TGCGCCAGCAGCTTACTAGCGGGAGGGCGAAGAGATACGCAGTATTTT. This encodes CASSLLAGGRRDTQYF.

This sequence joins TRBV12-3 or TRBV12-4 and TRBJ1-1, with D hard to call. Trimming cost V 4 bases and J 10 bases, with 10 bases left between them. The CDR3 length is 11 residues. DNA for the CDR3: TGTGCCAGCAGTTGGGCCGCGGGAGCTTTCTTT. It encodes CASSWAAGAFF.

The chain uses TRBV10-1 and TRBJ2-6; D may match TRBD1 or TRBD2 (5 bases each). Trimming removed 5 bases at V and 0 bases at J, with 20 bases between. In germline, CDR1 is WNHNN, CDR2 SYGVQD (reference sequence). The CDR3 runs to 19 residues. CDR3 sequence: CASSWWPRDGISGANVLTF. For the CDR3, the DNA is TGCGCCAGCAGTTGGTGGCCCCGGGACGGAATCTCTGGGGCCAACGTCCTGACTTTC.

The V call is TRBV10-3, the J call TRBJ1-1; TRBD1 matches 7 bases. The J segment lost 0 bases and the V segment lost 7 bases, leaving 5 bases of the junction unmatched. This CDR3 comprises 14 residues. Germline lookup yields CDR1 ENHRY and CDR2 SYGVKD. CDR3 in DNA: TGTGCCATCACCTGGACAGGAATGAACACTGAAGCTTTCTTT. This codes for CAITWTGMNTEAFF.

The chain employs TRBV27 and TRBJ1-2; 9 nucleotides line up with TRBD1. Germline assignment: CDR1 MNHEY and CDR2 SMNVEV (reference sequence). The CDR3 spans 16 residues. The J segment lost 3 bases and the V segment lost 5 bases, leaving 10 bases of the junction unmatched. The CDR3 DNA sequence: TGTGCCAGCAGTCCGGGACAGGGCGAGGGTTACTATGGCTACACCTTC. Translation gives CASSPGQGEGYYGYTF.

This clonotype was found a few times. The chain links TRBV27 to TRBJ2-3; perhaps TRBD1 as D (5 bases). CDR1 MNHEY and CDR2 SMNVEV come from the germline V gene (reference sequence). V was shortened by 6 bases and J by 0 bases, with 10 bases between the two germline ends. CDR3 length equals 14 residues. CDR3 sequence (DNA): TGTGCCAGCAGATCTCGACAGAGCACAGATACGCAGTATTTT. Translation gives CASRSRQSTDTQYF.

In this sample, this clonotype turned up a few times. The chain recombines TRBV29-1 with TRBJ1-2, with 7 bases that match TRBD1. V was clipped by 1 base and J by 8 bases; unmatched bases: 10. The CDR3 covers 14 residues. Germline lookup yields CDR1 SQVTM and CDR2 ANQGSEA. CDR3 DNA sequence: TGCAGCGTTGAAGGACAGGGTTTGGTCTACGGCTACACCTTC. It codes for CSVEGQGLVYGYTF.

This clonotype was observed a few times. This chain joins TRBV12-3 or TRBV12-4 and TRBJ2-2; D gene uncertain. The CDR3 runs 13 residues. The V and J ends lost 8 bases and 2 bases respectively, with 9 bases between them. CDR3 in amino acids: CASVKPNTGELFF. The CDR3 DNA reads TGTGCCAGCGTTAAGCCTAACACCGGGGAGCTGTTTTTT.

This clonotype was recorded at least ten times. The chain has TRBV25-1 and TRBJ2-7, with D possibly TRBD1 on 6 matching bases. Trimming cost V 8 bases and J 0 bases, with 11 bases left between them. In germline, CDR1 is MGHDK, CDR2 SYGVNS. The CDR3 has 13 residues. CDR3: CASVRTDSYEQYF. For the CDR3, the DNA is TGTGCCAGCGTGCGGACAGACTCCTACGAGCAGTACTTC.

The rearrangement uses TRBV29-1 and TRBJ2-3, with D perhaps given as TRBD1 or TRBD2 (7 bases each). The ends were cut back, 4 bases at V and 4 bases at J, with 18 bases in the middle. Germline values: CDR1 SQVTM, CDR2 ANQGSEA. This CDR3 region has 15 residues. CDR3 residues: CSVVLPRGRADTQYF. In nucleotides, the CDR3 is TGCAGCGTTGTGCTCCCCAGGGGGAGGGCAGATACGCAGTATTTT.

This chain joins TRBV9 and TRBJ1-4, with D perhaps TRBD1 (5 bases). CDR3 size: 15 residues. V lost 3 bases to trimming and J lost 0 bases, with 9 bases between them. Germline CDR1 SGDLS, CDR2 YYNGEE. The CDR3 DNA reads as TGTGCCAGCAGCGCGGGGACGGCAACTAATGAAAAACTGTTTTTT. Amino acids: CASSAGTATNEKLFF.